This TCR beta chain was retrieved from a study of early T cells in non-severe SARS-CoV-2 infection. The germline V gene has CDR1 MGHDK and CDR2 SYGVNS. This CDR3 has 20 amino acids. The V end lost 1 base, the J end lost 0 bases, and 19 bases lay between the germline ends. One entry per CDR3 protein results from TCRdb running MiXCR on the 5' RACE reads. The sample lists tens of thousands of distinct CDR3 sequences, around 5.6% occurring once. This clonotype turned up a few times. The clonotype originates from an adult who was a healthcare worker with PCR-confirmed SARS-CoV-2 infection or an uninfected control (not recorded which). Sample: whole blood. This rearrangement joins TRBV25-1 to TRBJ2-6; a possible D gene is TRBD2 (7 bases). CDR3: CASSESVGGRASSGANVLTF. As DNA, the CDR3 is TGTGCCAGCAGTGAATCCGTCGGGGGGCGGGCTTCCTCTGGGGCCAACGTCCTGACTTTC.